Listed below are T cell receptor beta chains from one sample, sequenced in a study of blood T cell repertoires in COVID-19. Some clones are missing from TCRdb's copy, which holds only in-frame ones; the method was immunoSEQ multiplex PCR. Of 90,000 or so clones listed, roughly 86% are singletons. The sample comprised peripheral blood. These receptors were obtained from a man over 45 with active COVID-19. CDR3s include the opening cysteine and the closing phenylalanine or tryptophan. A D gene is named only where the DNA matches it firmly. Clone size is shown for a subset of rows, as once, few, many or a class of expanded clone.

TRBV7-2	.	TRBJ1-2	.	TGTGCCAGCAGCAGACAGGCCTATGGCTACACCTTC	CASSRQAYGYTF
TRBV19	TRBD2	TRBJ2-1	once	TGTGCCAGTAGTTCTCTAGCGGGAGAGATCGATGAGCAGTTCTTC	CASSSLAGEIDEQFF
TRBV27	.	TRBJ2-7	.	TGTGCCAGCAGTTCCGGACGGGAGTCCTACGAGCAGTACTTC	CASSSGRESYEQYF
TRBV7-2	TRBD2	TRBJ2-5	few	TGTGCCAGCAGCCTAGAGTGGGGCGGACTAGCGGTCCGGGCCCAGTACTTC	CASSLEWGGLAVRAQYF
TRBV5-4	TRBD1	TRBJ1-4	.	TGTGCCACCGGGACAGGGGGGACAACTAATGAAAAACTGTTTTTT	CATGTGGTTNEKLFF
TRBV7-2	TRBD2	TRBJ2-3	.	TGTGCCAGCAGCTTAAAGAGCGGGGGCGCAGATACGCAGTATTTT	CASSLKSGGADTQYF
TRBV11-2	.	TRBJ2-7	.	TGTGCCAGCAGCTTAGATTCAGATTACGAGCAGTACTTC	CASSLDSDYEQYF
TRBV5-4	.	TRBJ1-1	.	TGTGCCAGCAGCCGGCGGGCAGTGAACACTGAAGCTTTCTTT	CASSRRAVNTEAFF
TRBV4-3	TRBD1	TRBJ2-5	.	TGCGCCAGCAGCCCTCAGGGGGCTATCCAAGAGACCCAGTACTTC	CASSPQGAIQETQYF
TRBV6-6	.	TRBJ1-1	.	TGTGCCAGCGGGCTGAACACTGAAGCTTTCTTT	CASGLNTEAFF
TRBV9	.	TRBJ1-1	.	TGTGCCAGCAGCGTAGTCGTAGGGGCGAGCACTGAAGCTTTCTTT	CASSVVVGASTEAFF
TRBV6-5	.	TRBJ2-7	.	TGTGCCAGCAGTAAGGACATCGGCGAGCAGTACTTC	CASSKDIGEQYF
TRBV19	.	TRBJ1-2	.	TGTGCCAGTAGTATGCGGAGTTTGGAAAACTATGGCTACACCTTC	CASSMRSLENYGYTF
TRBV6-2/TRBV6-3	TRBD2	TRBJ2-2	.	TGTGCCAGCAGTTCGGCTAGCGGATACACCGGGGAGCTGTTTTTT	CASSSASGYTGELFF
TRBV19	TRBD1	TRBJ1-2	.	TGTGCCAGTAGCCTCAGGGGGTTCGACTATGGCTACACCTTC	CASSLRGFDYGYTF
TRBV7-3	.	TRBJ2-3	once	TGTGCCAGCAGCCCCCCAGGGACAGATACGCAGTATTTT	CASSPPGTDTQYF
TRBV7-3	TRBD2	TRBJ2-3	few	TGTGCCAGCAGCGGCGGGGGGCGGAGAGATACGCAGTATTTT	CASSGGGRRDTQYF
TRBV5-5	TRBD2	TRBJ2-3	.	TGTGCCAGCAGCTCGCTTAAAGCGGGGACCACAGATACGCAGTATTTT	CASSSLKAGTTDTQYF
TRBV9	TRBD1	TRBJ2-2	.	TGTGCCAGCACCCCCTTGGACAGGGCCACCGGGGAGCTGTTTTTT	CASTPLDRATGELFF
TRBV4-1	TRBD2	TRBJ2-7	.	TGCGCCAGCAGCCAAGATGGACTAGATATAAGCGAGCAGTACTTC	CASSQDGLDISEQYF
TRBV7-2	.	TRBJ2-6	.	TGTGCCAGCACCCTCCGGCGGGCCTCTGGGGCCAACGTCCTGACTTTC	CASTLRRASGANVLTF
TRBV6-5	.	TRBJ1-5	.	TGTGCCAGCAGTCCCACGTGGGGCAGTAATCAGCCCCAGCATTTT	CASSPTWGSNQPQHF
TRBV28	TRBD2	TRBJ2-4	once	TGTGCCAGCAGTTCCCCCCTAGCGGTAGCCAAAAACATTCAGTACTTC	CASSSPLAVAKNIQYF
TRBV7-2	TRBD2	TRBJ2-7	.	TGTGCCAGCAGCTTAGTCCGCGGGAGGGCCCACGAGCAGTACTTC	CASSLVRGRAHEQYF
TRBV27	.	TRBJ2-3	.	TGTGCCAGCAGTTCGGGTAGCACAGATACGCAGTATTTT	CASSSGSTDTQYF
TRBV28	.	TRBJ1-2	once	TGTGCCAGCAGTGCATTAGCTAACTATGGCTACACCTTC	CASSALANYGYTF
TRBV5-6	TRBD1	TRBJ1-5	once	TGTGCCAGCAGCAAGGACAGGGACCAGCCCCAGCATTTT	CASSKDRDQPQHF
TRBV27	.	TRBJ2-2	once	TGTGCCAGCAGGACGAGTGGCGGGACCTCTAGGGAGCTGTTTTTT	CASRTSGGTSRELFF
TRBV6-5	TRBD1	TRBJ2-7	.	TGTGCCAGCAGAAAACAGGGGGGTCCCTACGAGCAGTACTTC	CASRKQGGPYEQYF
TRBV6-2/TRBV6-3	.	TRBJ1-5	.	TGTGCCAGCAGTCCCAATTATCAGCCCCAGCATTTT	CASSPNYQPQHF
TRBV5-6	TRBD1	TRBJ2-7	.	TGTGCCAGCAGCCCAGGACAGGGATCCTACGAGCAGTACTTC	CASSPGQGSYEQYF
TRBV2	.	TRBJ2-1	.	TGTGCCAGCAGTGAAGTGAGCAGGGGCTACAATGAGCAGTTCTTC	CASSEVSRGYNEQFF
TRBV27	TRBD1	TRBJ1-6	.	TGTGCCAGCAGTTTATCGCTGGACAGGGCGGTTCTACGTAATTCACCCCTCCACTTT	CASSLSLDRAVLRNSPLHF
TRBV27	TRBD1	TRBJ2-7	.	TGTGCCAGCAGTTTATCCATTGGGACAGCCTACGAGCAGTACTTC	CASSLSIGTAYEQYF
TRBV21-1	.	TRBJ2-7	.	TGTGCCAGCAGCGCGCAAATAGCGGGAGGGAATCGACGCTACGAGCAGTACTTC	CASSAQIAGGNRRYEQYF
TRBV5-6	TRBD2	TRBJ2-1	.	TGTGCCAGCAGCTTGTTAGCGGGGGGGCAGGTTGAGCAGTTCTTC	CASSLLAGGQVEQFF
TRBV6-6	TRBD1	TRBJ1-2	.	TGTGCCAGCAGTTCAACAGGGGGCGGGTATGGCTACACCTTC	CASSSTGGGYGYTF
TRBV27	.	TRBJ2-7	.	TGTGCCAGCAGTTTATCGAACTTTTACGAGCAGTACTTC	CASSLSNFYEQYF
TRBV7-2	TRBD2	TRBJ2-2	.	TGTGCCAGCAGCGAATCGCGGGGGGGGCCCACCGGGGAGCTGTTTTTT	CASSESRGGPTGELFF
TRBV28	.	TRBJ2-3	.	TGTGCCAGCAGTACCCATGGGCTGGATACGCAGTATTTT	CASSTHGLDTQYF
TRBV28	.	TRBJ2-3	.	TGTGCCAGCAGTTTATTGGGGGGAAGCACAGATACGCAGTATTTT	CASSLLGGSTDTQYF
TRBV28	TRBD1	TRBJ2-3	.	TGTGCCAGCAGTCCAGCCGGGACAGGGTTCCCAGATACGCAGTATTTT	CASSPAGTGFPDTQYF
TRBV28	TRBD1	TRBJ1-1	.	TGTGCCAGCAGGACAGGGGGGACACTCACTGAAGCTTTCTTT	CASRTGGTLTEAFF
TRBV7-2	.	TRBJ2-3	.	TGTGCCAGCAGCTTAGGGCGGCTACCGGATACGCAGTATTTT	CASSLGRLPDTQYF
TRBV7-2	.	TRBJ2-5	.	TGTGCCAGCAGCTTAATGTCGGGCAGGGTGGAGGAGACCCAGTACTTC	CASSLMSGRVEETQYF
TRBV11-3	.	TRBJ2-1	.	TGTGCCAGCAGCTTATTCGCCAGCTACAATGAGCAGTTCTTC	CASSLFASYNEQFF
TRBV7-9	TRBD1	TRBJ1-4	.	TGTGCCAGTAAAGTAGACAGGGGAAATGAAAAACTGTTTTTT	CASKVDRGNEKLFF
TRBV19	.	TRBJ1-2	once	TGTGCCAGTAAACCGGGAAGCTATGGCTACACCTTC	CASKPGSYGYTF
TRBV11-3	TRBD1	TRBJ2-5	.	TGTGCCAGCAGCTTAGGGACAGGGGGAGAGACCCAGTACTTC	CASSLGTGGETQYF
TRBV4-3	.	TRBJ1-2	.	TGCGCCAGCAGCCAAGAACGAGGTGGTGGCTACACCTTC	CASSQERGGGYTF
TRBV16	.	TRBJ1-5	few	TGTGCCAGCAGCCAATCGGCAGGCCGCAATCAGCCCCAGCATTTT	CASSQSAGRNQPQHF
TRBV24-1	TRBD1	TRBJ1-4	.	TGTGCCACCAGTGACTCCAGACAGGGATCAGGAGAAAAACTGTTTTTT	CATSDSRQGSGEKLFF
TRBV2	TRBD1	TRBJ1-6	.	TGTGCCAGCACTTCGCAGGGGGAAAATTCACCCCTCCACTTT	CASTSQGENSPLHF
TRBV7-2	TRBD2	TRBJ2-1	.	TGTGCCAGCAGCTTAGGGACTAGCACCTACAATGAGCAGTTCTTC	CASSLGTSTYNEQFF